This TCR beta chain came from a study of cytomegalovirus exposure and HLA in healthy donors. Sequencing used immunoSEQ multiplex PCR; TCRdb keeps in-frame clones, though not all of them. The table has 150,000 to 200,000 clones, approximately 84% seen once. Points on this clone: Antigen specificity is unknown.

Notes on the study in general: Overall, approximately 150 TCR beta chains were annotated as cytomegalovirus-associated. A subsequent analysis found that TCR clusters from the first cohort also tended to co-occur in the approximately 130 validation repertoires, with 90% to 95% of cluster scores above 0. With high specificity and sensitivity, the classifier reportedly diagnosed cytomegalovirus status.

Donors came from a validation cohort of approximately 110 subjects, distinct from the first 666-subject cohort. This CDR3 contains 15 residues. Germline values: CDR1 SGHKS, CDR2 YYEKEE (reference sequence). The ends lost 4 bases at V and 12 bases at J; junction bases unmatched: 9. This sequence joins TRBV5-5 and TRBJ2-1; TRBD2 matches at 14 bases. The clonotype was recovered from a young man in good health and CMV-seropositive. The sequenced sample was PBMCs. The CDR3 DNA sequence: TGTGCCAGCAGCGAGGGGACTAGCGGGAGAAATTGGCAGTTCTTC. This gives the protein CASSEGTSGRNWQFF.